This T cell receptor beta chain is from a study of post-analysis software for immune sequencing data. Overall study context: Clinical courses comprised relapsing-remitting, secondary progressive and progressive-relapsing multiple sclerosis.

For this clonotype: Its antigen is still unknown.

cDNA libraries of TCR beta carried unique molecular identifiers. A single record per CDR3 protein comes from TCRdb applying MiXCR to the PCR reads. The repertoire has about 620,000 distinct CDR3 sequences, roughly 45% of them found once; the top ten carry more than 1.5%. This CDR3 region has 14 residues. Per the germline V gene, CDR1 is KGHSH and CDR2 is LQKENI. Trimming shortened V by 1 base and J by 2 bases, and 8 bases separated the two germline ends. General study results and limits: Samples made in the same batch grouped tightly together by F measure. Controls had lower frequencies than patients of about five TRBV segments, which included TRBV5-6, TRBV5-1 and TRBV20-1. Relative to controls, patients with multiple sclerosis showed significantly lower normalized Chao1 diversity.

The genes are TRBV18 and TRBJ2-5, with D possibly being TRBD2 (5 bases). The sample consisted of blood. This clonotype was sampled from a girl between 10 and 17 years old with multiple sclerosis. Written as DNA, the CDR3 is TGTGCCAGCTCACCACGCGGGTGGCAAGAGACCCAGTACTTC. The encoded protein is CASSPRGWQETQYF.